Listed below are T cell receptor beta chains from one sample, sequenced in a study of blood T cells in healthy people across ages. TCRdb analysed the 5' RACE reads with MiXCR anew, one entry per CDR3 protein. The sample lists 1.5 million to 2 million distinct CDR3 sequences; 30% to 40% were seen once. The sequenced material came from blood. Receptor source: a human donor in good health. CDR3s include the opening cysteine and the closing phenylalanine or tryptophan.

CDR3aa: CASSWQGFYGYTF
j_gene: TRBJ1-2
v_gene: TRBV12-3/TRBV12-4

CDR3aa: CASSLGGGPPYEQYF
j_gene: TRBJ2-7
v_gene: TRBV7-2

CDR3aa: CASSPYFTDTQYF
j_gene: TRBJ2-3
v_gene: TRBV7-6

CDR3aa: CASSSHLGADTQYF
j_gene: TRBJ2-3
v_gene: TRBV7-9

CDR3aa: CASSTPPDAEGANVLTF
j_gene: TRBJ2-6
v_gene: TRBV27

CDR3aa: CAWSVLPGRNSPLHF
j_gene: TRBJ1-6
v_gene: TRBV30

CDR3aa: CASSLVPYTDTRYF
j_gene: TRBJ2-3
v_gene: TRBV11-1

CDR3aa: CAISKGQGSGANVLTF
j_gene: TRBJ2-6
v_gene: TRBV10-3

CDR3aa: CASSNVAGGLVETQYF
j_gene: TRBJ2-5
v_gene: TRBV27

CDR3aa: CASSFLDHRHGYTF
j_gene: TRBJ1-2
v_gene: TRBV7-2

CDR3aa: CASSLAHEQYF
j_gene: TRBJ2-7
v_gene: TRBV12-3/TRBV12-4

CDR3aa: CASSTTGLEGYTF
j_gene: TRBJ1-2
v_gene: TRBV12-3/TRBV12-4

CDR3aa: CASSFSVYYEQYF
j_gene: TRBJ2-7
v_gene: TRBV6-2/TRBV6-3

CDR3aa: CSARTSGTGGLEKPQHF
j_gene: TRBJ1-5
v_gene: TRBV20-1

CDR3aa: CASSLVDSTQYF
j_gene: TRBJ2-3
v_gene: TRBV5-1

CDR3aa: CASSLAVEGYEQYF
j_gene: TRBJ2-7
v_gene: TRBV7-2

CDR3aa: CASLWDGGTDTQYF
j_gene: TRBJ2-3
v_gene: TRBV12-3/TRBV12-4

CDR3aa: CASSERAGTEAFF
j_gene: TRBJ1-1
v_gene: TRBV2

CDR3aa: CASSMGEDKQYF
j_gene: TRBJ2-5
v_gene: TRBV5-1

CDR3aa: CATSRERQEYEQYF
j_gene: TRBJ2-7
v_gene: TRBV15

CDR3aa: CASSLGGHTYQPQHF
j_gene: TRBJ1-5
v_gene: TRBV28

CDR3aa: CATSRDREAPSEQYF
j_gene: TRBJ2-7
v_gene: TRBV15

CDR3aa: CANSLDDPLTYNEQFF
j_gene: TRBJ2-1
v_gene: TRBV5-1

CDR3aa: CASSLGLAGGISSYNEQFF
j_gene: TRBJ2-1
v_gene: TRBV5-5

CDR3aa: CASSMAFTGEKLFF
j_gene: TRBJ1-4
v_gene: TRBV2

CDR3aa: CASSLNRVMNTEAFF
j_gene: TRBJ1-1
v_gene: TRBV6-2/TRBV6-3

CDR3aa: CATSRDQGQGTDTQYF
j_gene: TRBJ2-3
v_gene: TRBV15

CDR3aa: CASSFTDRAHEQYF
j_gene: TRBJ2-7
v_gene: TRBV7-2

CDR3aa: CASSPRGAKGQYF
j_gene: TRBJ2-5
v_gene: TRBV6-2/TRBV6-3

CDR3aa: CATSVGHGNTEAFF
j_gene: TRBJ1-1
v_gene: TRBV15

CDR3aa: CASSYSDGGQPQHF
j_gene: TRBJ1-5
v_gene: TRBV6-5

CDR3aa: CAPSLAYEQYF
j_gene: TRBJ2-7
v_gene: TRBV15

CDR3aa: CASIPLQGLQPQHF
j_gene: TRBJ1-5
v_gene: TRBV6-1

CDR3aa: CSVDLRTGGLETQYF
j_gene: .
v_gene: TRBV29-1

CDR3aa: CASSLVALRGLAGTQETQYF
j_gene: TRBJ2-5
v_gene: TRBV7-6

CDR3aa: CSASRFSRGNEQYF
j_gene: TRBJ2-7
v_gene: TRBV20-1

CDR3aa: CASSQGWEDEQYF
j_gene: .
v_gene: TRBV4-3

CDR3aa: CASSLNRDDTEAFF
j_gene: TRBJ1-1
v_gene: TRBV7-2

CDR3aa: CASSRSYYNEQFF
j_gene: TRBJ2-1
v_gene: TRBV6-5

CDR3aa: CASSLGFNNSPLHF
j_gene: TRBJ1-6
v_gene: TRBV11-3

CDR3aa: CASSDARQGQSGYTF
j_gene: TRBJ1-2
v_gene: TRBV2

CDR3aa: CASSPYLTGGYEQYF
j_gene: TRBJ2-7
v_gene: TRBV6-1

CDR3aa: CATSRDGGRAEAFF
j_gene: TRBJ1-1
v_gene: TRBV15

CDR3aa: CASSLASGEPQHF
j_gene: TRBJ1-5
v_gene: TRBV5-1

CDR3aa: CAGSHRYSNEQFF
j_gene: TRBJ2-1
v_gene: TRBV3-1

CDR3aa: CASSQGDQQYF
j_gene: TRBJ2-7
v_gene: TRBV6-5

CDR3aa: CASNLGPGTGRHGYTF
j_gene: TRBJ1-2
v_gene: TRBV7-9

CDR3aa: CSVSRTGGYEQYF
j_gene: TRBJ2-7
v_gene: TRBV20-1

CDR3aa: CASSVWASSGNTIYF
j_gene: TRBJ1-3
v_gene: TRBV6-1

CDR3aa: CSVVGYGYGYTF
j_gene: TRBJ1-2
v_gene: TRBV29-1

CDR3aa: CSAPGQGSPNYGYTF
j_gene: TRBJ1-2
v_gene: TRBV20-1